Listed here are 24 T cell receptor beta chains from one sample, sequenced in a study of blood T cell repertoires in COVID-19. Sequencing was performed with immunoSEQ multiplex PCR; in TCRdb, only in-frame clones are kept and a portion is missing. The sample shows approximately 41,000 clones, more than 75% of them seen only once. The source material was peripheral blood. These receptors came from a human donor in a cohort sampled during active COVID-19.

The V gene is TRBV9, the J gene TRBJ2-7; 9 positions agree with TRBD1. CDR3 length equals 14 residues. Germline V CDR1 and CDR2: SGDLS, YYNGEE. V dropped 0 bases and J dropped 3; count of bases not matched to a gene: 1. This CDR3 is CASSVGDRDYEQYF. The CDR3 bases are TGTGCCAGCAGCGTAGGGGACAGGGACTACGAGCAGTACTTC. Combining the CDR3 with reference TRBV9 and TRBJ2-7 gives the whole variable domain DSGVTQTPKHLITATGQRVTLRCSPRSGDLSVYWYQQSLDQGLQFLIQYYNGEERAKGNILERFSAQQFPDLHSELNLSSLELGDSALYFCASSVGDRDYEQYFGPGTRLTVT.

CDR3 sequence (DNA): TGCGCCAGCAACGTCAGGGGGTCCGCCTACGAGCAGTACTTC. Its translation is CASNVRGSAYEQYF. The chain uses TRBV23-1 and TRBJ2-7; the match to TRBD1 covers 7 bases. TRBV23-1 is reported as an ORF; its role is uncertain. Trimming took 7 bases from V and 2 from J; bases not matched to a gene: 8. The CDR3 loop spans 14 amino acids.

The chain has TRBV27 and TRBJ1-2; 7 nucleotides match TRBD1. Per germline, CDR1 MNHEY and CDR2 SMNVEV (reference sequence). CDR3 length: 14 residues. Trimming cost V 6 bases and J 4 bases; bases outside gene matches: 8. CDR3 in amino acids: CASRKQGLSYGYTF. In DNA, the CDR3 is TGTGCCAGCAGGAAACAGGGGCTGTCCTATGGCTACACCTTC.

This chain links TRBV27 with TRBJ1-1; no clear D. Germline CDR1 reads MNHEY; CDR2 reads SMNVEV (reference sequence). The CDR3 is made up of 14 amino acids. V shed 4 bases and J shed 0 bases, with 9 bases lying between them. The CDR3 bases are TGTGCCAGCAGTTCCCCTACAGTGAACACTGAAGCTTTCTTT. Protein product: CASSSPTVNTEAFF.

The sample holds one count of this clone. The V and J genes are TRBV7-3 and TRBJ2-2, with D perhaps matching TRBD2 (6 bases). The CDR3 extends over 17 amino acids. Trimming took 1 base from V and 8 from J, leaving 20 bases between them. Germline loops: CDR1 SGHTA, CDR2 FQGTGA. Here the CDR3 reads CASSLRGSGEFAGELFF. For the CDR3, the DNA is TGTGCCAGCAGCTTAAGAGGGTCGGGGGAGTTTGCAGGGGAGCTGTTTTTT.

In this sample, this clone turned up once. The chain links TRBV30 to TRBJ2-4; no definite D call. The CDR3 is 14 amino acids. Germline values: CDR1 GTSNPN, CDR2 SVGIG (reference sequence). Trimming stripped 2 bases from V and 8 bases from J, with 16 bases between. CDR3 residues: CAWSIASPADIQYF. The CDR3 nucleotides read TGTGCCTGGAGTATCGCCTCACCGGCGGACATTCAGTACTTC.

This chain uses TRBV19 with TRBJ1-2; 8 nucleotides align to TRBD1. The ends lost 4 bases at V and 2 bases at J; junction bases unmatched: 6. The germline gives CDR1 LNHDA, CDR2 SQIVND (reference sequence). This CDR3 spans 15 amino acids. The CDR3 loop reads CASSTGQGLNYGYTF. The CDR3 DNA is TGTGCCAGTAGTACTGGACAGGGTTTAAACTATGGCTACACCTTC.

The chain joins TRBV11-2 to TRBJ2-3, with no clear D. Germline V gene lookup returns CDR1 SGHAT and CDR2 FQNNGV. There are 15 residues in the CDR3. The V and J ends lost 1 base and 6 bases respectively, with 14 bases between them. CDR3 sequence (DNA): TGTGCCAGCAGCTTAGCTGGCGGTGGATCCGATACGCAGTATTTT. Translated, it gives CASSLAGGGSDTQYF.

The chain combines TRBV5-4 with TRBJ1-3; no definite D call. This CDR3 contains 16 residues. V lost 0 bases and J 1 base, leaving 11 bases between the germline ends. CDR1 and CDR2 (germline): SGHNT, YYREEE (reference sequence). Here the CDR3 DNA reads TGTGCCAGCAGCTTGGCCGAGGTTAGGTCTGGAAACACCATATATTTT. Its protein product is CASSLAEVRSGNTIYF.

The rearrangement joins TRBV11-3 to TRBJ2-3; D is unclear. This CDR3 is built from 15 residues. The V gene lost 2 bases and the J gene lost 0 bases, with 9 bases spanning the gap. Germline loops: CDR1 SGHNT, CDR2 YENEEA. This CDR3 is CASSLTYSSTDTQYF. The CDR3 DNA is TGTGCCAGCAGCTTAACTTACTCTAGCACAGATACGCAGTATTTT.

The chain is built from TRBV6-6 and TRBJ2-7, with a possible D match to TRBD2 (6 bases). The ends were cut back, 10 bases at V and 4 bases at J, with 23 bases in the middle. CDR1 is MNHNY, CDR2 SVGAGI, per germline (reference sequence). The CDR3 consists of 15 residues. CDR3 loop: CAINSGGIFEYEQYF. CDR3 in DNA: TGTGCCATCAACTCCGGGGGTATTTTCGAGTACGAGCAGTACTTC.

The chain carries TRBV18 and TRBJ1-4; D is unclear. The germline gives CDR1 KGHSH, CDR2 LQKENI. The V end lost 2 bases, the J end lost 2 bases, and 18 bases lay between the germline ends. This CDR3 is built from 18 residues. For the CDR3, the DNA is TGTGCCAGCTCACCAACTAGGGCAGGCCTTTCGACTAATGAAAAACTGTTTTTT. Translating it yields CASSPTRAGLSTNEKLFF.

V is TRBV7-2 and J is TRBJ2-7; 7 bases agree with TRBD1. The CDR3 totals 14 residues. The V gene end was trimmed by 5 bases and the J gene end by 1 base; junction bases not matched to a gene: 5. Germline values: CDR1 SGHTA, CDR2 FQGNSA. CDR3 nucleotides: TGTGCCAGCAGCAACGGACAGGTTTCCTACGAGCAGTACTTC. Its translation: CASSNGQVSYEQYF.

This clone was seen only a few times. The J gene is TRBJ2-2, the V gene TRBV11-3; 10 bases are shared with TRBD2. The CDR3 covers 16 residues. Unmatched junction bases numbered 6, after V lost 5 bases and J lost 3 bases. Germline V gene lookup returns CDR1 SGHNT and CDR2 YENEEA. DNA of the CDR3: TGTGCCAGCAGCCGTGAGCGGGAGGGTTACACCGGGGAGCTGTTTTTT. Protein: CASSREREGYTGELFF.

The rearrangement joins TRBV3-1 (or the pseudogene TRBV3-2) to TRBJ2-7; unclear D gene. Germline V gene data show CDR1 as LGHDT and CDR2 as YNNKEL (reference sequence). The CDR3 covers 13 residues. The ends were cut back, 0 bases at V and 2 bases at J, with 5 bases in the middle. DNA of the CDR3: TGTGCCAGCAGCCAAGATCCCACCTACGAGCAGTACTTC. It translates to CASSQDPTYEQYF.

The rearrangement joins TRBV25-1 to TRBJ1-2; D uncertain. The ends were cut back, 1 base at V and 5 bases at J, with 8 bases in the middle. Germline lookup yields CDR1 MGHDK and CDR2 SYGVNS. The CDR3 has 13 residues. DNA of the CDR3: TGTGCCAGCAGTGAATCGAACAGATATGGCTACACCTTC. Protein product: CASSESNRYGYTF.

This chain uses TRBV28 with TRBJ2-6; D is unresolved. This CDR3 is built from 17 residues. The V gene lost 2 bases and the J gene lost 0 bases, with 11 bases spanning the gap. Germline V lookup: CDR1 MDHEN, CDR2 SYDVKM. CDR3 nucleotide sequence: TGTGCCAGCAGTTTAACGACTTCAAGCTCTGGGGCCAACGTCCTGACTTTC. It yields the protein CASSLTTSSSGANVLTF.

The CDR3 loop is CASSSAGTDAYEQYF. In DNA, the CDR3 is TGTGCCAGCAGCTCCGCCGGGACAGATGCCTACGAGCAGTACTTC. The chain combines TRBV7-3 with TRBJ2-7, with 7 bases fitting TRBD1. Trimming at V came to 4 bases and at J to 2 bases, leaving 8 bases not matched to a gene. The germline gives CDR1 SGHTA, CDR2 FQGTGA. The CDR3 runs to 15 residues.

The V call is TRBV12-3 or TRBV12-4, the J call TRBJ2-7, with D hard to call. Trimming removed 5 bases from V and 2 bases from J, with 7 bases in between. CDR3 length equals 12 residues. CDR3 DNA sequence: TGTGCCAGCAGTATCCAGACCTACGAGCAGTACTTC. It is translated as CASSIQTYEQYF.

The chain is built from TRBV12-5 and TRBJ2-7, with a weak D call TRBD2 (6 bases). Per germline, CDR1 LGHNT and CDR2 FRNRAP. The germline V and J ends were trimmed by 7 bases and 0 bases, with 7 bases remaining between them. This CDR3 contains 12 residues. The CDR3 coding sequence is TGTGCTAGTGTGGGGGGCTCCTACGAGCAGTACTTC. It encodes CASVGGSYEQYF.

The chain links TRBV19 to TRBJ1-2; D is perhaps TRBD1 (6 bases). Germline CDR1 is LNHDA and CDR2 is SQIVND (reference sequence). This CDR3 contains 12 residues. Trimming cost V 6 bases and J 3 bases, with 8 bases left between them. The CDR3: CASSYRDYGYTF. CDR3 DNA: TGTGCCAGTAGCTACAGGGACTATGGCTACACCTTC.

The V and J genes are TRBV29-1 and TRBJ1-1; no definite D call. The length of the CDR3 is 10 residues. The V end was cut by 6 bases, the J end by 6 bases, with 8 bases between. Germline V CDR1 and CDR2: SQVTM, ANQGSEA. The CDR3 loop is CSVFEAEAFF. CDR3 nucleotide sequence: TGCAGCGTATTTGAGGCTGAAGCTTTCTTT.

The chain couples TRBV18 to TRBJ2-7; TRBD1 matches at 9 bases. The CDR3 is 16 residues long. Trimming cost V 4 bases and J 6 bases; bases outside gene matches: 13. Germline V gene lookup returns CDR1 KGHSH and CDR2 LQKENI. The CDR3 nucleotides are TGTGCCAGCTCACGGGCCAGTGGACAGGGGATGTCCGAGCAGTACTTC. The encoded protein is CASSRASGQGMSEQYF.

The rearrangement joins TRBV14 to TRBJ1-2, with TRBD1 matching 7 bases. The J segment lost 6 bases and the V segment lost 2 bases, leaving 15 bases of the junction unmatched. Germline V gene sequence: CDR1 SGHDN, CDR2 FVKESK. The CDR3 loop spans 17 amino acids. DNA for the CDR3: TGTGCCAGCAGCCAATTGCCCCCCTCCGGGACAGTAAATGGCTACACCTTC. Protein product: CASSQLPPSGTVNGYTF.